Each of the 32 T cell receptor beta chains below was sequenced from the same sample in a study of persistence of HIV-infected CD4 T cells. Which antigens these TCRs recognize remains unknown. Cells were stimulated with overlapping HIV-1 Gag 15-mer peptides. CD40L-negative CD69-negative CD45RO-high memory CD4+ T cells were sorted as populations depleted of antigen-responding cells. This was the immunoSEQ version 4 assay in survey mode. Assay used: immunoSEQ multiplex PCR; TCRdb lists only in-frame clones, some missing. The sample has about 40,000 clones, about 84% seen once. The sequences come from cultured CD4+ T cells from PBMCs, collected from a patient who received antiretroviral therapy. The receptor set was obtained from an adult with HIV. The donor label of this sample is uncertain.

This chain uses TRBV29-1 with TRBJ1-1; D unclear. The germline V and J ends were trimmed by 4 bases and 1 base, with 13 bases remaining between them. The CDR3 has 14 residues. CDR1 and CDR2 (germline): SQVTM, ANQGSEA. The CDR3, as DNA: TGCAGCGTTGTTTACGGGATGGGGAACACTGAAGCTTTCTTT. Translation: CSVVYGMGNTEAFF.

The rearrangement links TRBV7-9 to TRBJ1-3; the match to TRBD1 covers 8 bases. Trimming cost V 4 bases and J 9 bases; bases outside gene matches: 8. Germline V lookup: CDR1 SEHNR, CDR2 FQNEAQ (reference sequence). The CDR3 covers 14 residues. The CDR3 DNA reads TGTGCCAGCAGCTCGACAGGGGCGGGGAGCACCATATATTTT. It codes for CASSSTGAGSTIYF.

The V and J genes are TRBV2 and TRBJ1-5, with D tentatively TRBD1 (6 bases). This CDR3 is 14 amino acids long. Trimming removed 7 bases at V and 4 bases at J, with 14 bases between. Germline V lookup: CDR1 SNHLY, CDR2 FYNNEI. The CDR3 DNA reads TGTGCCAGCACCGGACAGACCCCTAATCAGCCCCAGCATTTT. This translates into CASTGQTPNQPQHF.

The chain links TRBV7-3 to TRBJ1-6; TRBD1 aligns across 8 bases. Trimming removed 1 base from V and 6 bases from J; junction bases left unmatched: 5. The germline V gene has CDR1 SGHTA and CDR2 FQGTGA. CDR3 length: 16 residues. The CDR3 DNA is TGTGCCAGCAGCTTAAAAGACAGGGGAGGTAATTCACCCCTCCACTTT. Translation: CASSLKDRGGNSPLHF.

The J gene is TRBJ1-6, the V gene TRBV7-9; D is unclear. The germline V gene encodes CDR1 SEHNR and CDR2 FQNEAQ (reference sequence). The CDR3 is 15 amino acids. V was cut by 2 bases and J by 7 bases, with 12 bases left in between. The CDR3 coding sequence is TGTGCCAGCAGCTTAAGCGGTCAACCGAATTCACCCCTCCACTTT. It yields the protein CASSLSGQPNSPLHF.

Here the CDR3 DNA reads TGCGCCAGCAGCTTGGGTTTAGCGGGGGGCCGCACAGATACGCAGTATTTT. Amino acid sequence: CASSLGLAGGRTDTQYF. The chain joins TRBV5-1 to TRBJ2-3; 10 bases agree with TRBD2. V was pared by 0 bases and J by 1 base, with 5 bases of the junction left unmatched. The length of the CDR3 is 17 residues. Germline V gene data show CDR1 as SGHRS and CDR2 as YFSETQ.

This clone turned up a few times. This sequence joins TRBV19 and TRBJ2-7; the D gene is possibly TRBD2 (5 bases). In germline, CDR1 is LNHDA, CDR2 SQIVND (reference sequence). The CDR3 covers 15 residues. Trimming shortened V by 4 bases and J by 1 base, and 14 bases separated the two germline ends. The CDR3 DNA follows: TGTGCCAGTAGTAAAGGGAGAGATCCGTCCTACGAGCAGTACTTC. Translated: CASSKGRDPSYEQYF.

V is TRBV6-2 or TRBV6-3 and J is TRBJ2-7, with D possibly matching TRBD1 (6 bases). The CDR3 consists of 14 residues. Trimming took 0 bases from V and 9 from J, leaving 15 bases between them. The germline gives CDR1 MNHEY, CDR2 SVGEGT. In nucleotides, the CDR3 is TGTGCCAGCAGTTACTCGGGGGCTCCTACGATGCAGTACTTC. Translating it yields CASSYSGAPTMQYF.

The chain has TRBV2 and TRBJ2-4, with 8 nucleotides matching TRBD2. V lost 3 bases to trimming and J lost 3 bases; unmatched junction nucleotides: 7. The germline CDR1 and CDR2 sequences are SNHLY and FYNNEI. The CDR3 sequence is 16 residues long. DNA of the CDR3: TGTGCCAGCAGTGATAAGGCTAGCGGGCTCAAAAACATTCAGTACTTC. It encodes CASSDKASGLKNIQYF.

The rearrangement uses TRBV10-3 and TRBJ2-1, with a tentative D call TRBD1 (5 bases). V dropped 7 bases and J dropped 10 bases, with 11 bases sitting between them. CDR1 is ENHRY, CDR2 SYGVKD, per germline. The CDR3 has 11 residues. DNA of the CDR3: TGTGCCATCACCCAGGCAGGGGAGCAGTTCTTC. As protein: CAITQAGEQFF.

The CDR3 here is CASSQDRDYGYTF. Here the CDR3 DNA reads TGTGCCAGCAGCCAGGACAGGGATTATGGCTACACCTTC. The rearrangement uses TRBV11-1 and TRBJ1-2; 8 nucleotides align to TRBD1. Germline trimming cut 5 bases from V and 5 bases from J; bases unmatched to any gene: 4. Germline loops: CDR1 SGHAT, CDR2 FQDESV (reference sequence). The CDR3 runs 13 residues.

The chain joins TRBV30 to TRBJ2-5; D is possibly TRBD1 or TRBD2 (5 bases each). The germline V and J ends were trimmed by 2 bases and 6 bases, with 10 bases remaining between them. From germline, CDR1 is GTSNPN and CDR2 SVGIG (reference sequence). The CDR3 consists of 12 residues. The CDR3 DNA is TGTGCCTGGAGTCCGGGGCGGCAGACCCAGTACTTC. Translated: CAWSPGRQTQYF.

The CDR3 region has the DNA TGTGCCAGCACCCGGGGCTATCAGCCCCAGCATTTT. Encoded protein: CASTRGYQPQHF. J is TRBJ1-5 and V is TRBV6-5; TRBD1 might be the D (5 bases). Germline assignment: CDR1 MNHEY and CDR2 SVGAGI. The CDR3 covers 12 residues. V was trimmed by 7 bases and J by 5 bases, leaving 9 bases between them.

The rearrangement links TRBV28 to TRBJ1-5; TRBD1 matches at 11 bases. The CDR3 sequence is 15 residues long. Germline values: CDR1 MDHEN, CDR2 SYDVKM. V shed 6 bases and J 6 bases; nucleotides not matched to a gene: 7. CDR3 region: CASSRGTGGSQPQHF. The CDR3 DNA reads as TGTGCCAGCAGCCGGGGGACAGGGGGAAGTCAGCCCCAGCATTTT.

The rearrangement joins TRBV24-1 to TRBJ2-7, with unresolved D. Germline V gives CDR1 KGHDR, CDR2 SFDVKD. The V and J ends lost 5 bases and 0 bases respectively, with 13 bases between them. CDR3 length: 15 residues. DNA for the CDR3: TGTGCCACCAGTGCCTCTGGGCCCACCTCCTACGAGCAGTACTTC. Amino acid sequence: CATSASGPTSYEQYF.

This sequence joins TRBV10-1 and TRBJ2-7, with TRBD2 as a possible D gene (7 bases). The germline CDR1 and CDR2 sequences are WNHNN and SYGVQD (reference sequence). This CDR3 is built from 15 residues. The germline V and J ends were trimmed by 2 bases and 1 base, with 12 bases remaining between them. This CDR3 is CASSEGGAGSYEQYF. The CDR3 DNA reads as TGCGCCAGCAGTGAGGGGGGGGCCGGATCCTACGAGCAGTACTTC.

This chain uses TRBV10-3 with TRBJ2-3, with 9 bases aligning to TRBD2. The germline CDR1 and CDR2 sequences are ENHRY and SYGVKD. The CDR3 is made up of 13 amino acids. V dropped 8 bases and J dropped 4; count of bases not matched to a gene: 4. The CDR3 coding sequence is TGTGCCATCGGGCTAGCGGGACCAGATACGCAGTATTTT. Its protein is CAIGLAGPDTQYF.

The gene calls are TRBV5-1 and TRBJ2-6; a possible D gene is TRBD1 (5 bases). Trimming left V 3 bases short and J 0 bases short, with 10 bases between. The CDR3 spans 16 residues. The germline V gene has CDR1 SGHRS and CDR2 YFSETQ. CDR3 loop: CASSSTANSGANVLTF. CDR3 in DNA: TGCGCCAGCAGCTCGACAGCTAACTCTGGGGCCAACGTCCTGACTTTC.

The chain has TRBV5-1 and TRBJ2-7; the match to TRBD1 covers 10 bases. The CDR3 is 15 residues long. The J segment lost 4 bases and the V segment lost 4 bases, leaving 8 bases of the junction unmatched. The V gene's germline CDR1 is SGHRS and CDR2 YFSETQ. The CDR3 bases are TGCGCCAGCAGCGAAGGACAGGGGGGAAGGTACGAGCAGTACTTC. Protein sequence: CASSEGQGGRYEQYF.

Written as DNA, the CDR3 is TGTGCCAGCTCAAAGGAAGCTACGGGCGAGCAGTACTTC. Translated, it gives CASSKEATGEQYF. The J gene is TRBJ2-7, the V gene TRBV18; no clear D. The length of the CDR3 is 13 residues. Germline V gives CDR1 KGHSH, CDR2 LQKENI. V was pared by 5 bases and J by 6 bases, with 14 bases between.

The chain is built from TRBV12-3 or TRBV12-4 and TRBJ2-7, with D possibly TRBD2 on 5 matching bases. V was clipped by 0 bases and J by 12 bases, with 9 bases between them. CDR3 length: 11 amino acids. The CDR3 DNA sequence: TGTGCCAGCAGTTTAGCGCGAGGGCCGTACTTC. This encodes CASSLARGPYF.

The V and J genes are TRBV12-3 or TRBV12-4 and TRBJ2-3, with D hard to call. With 2 bases removed from V and 1 base from J, the gap between germline ends came to 4 bases. This CDR3 comprises 13 residues. This chain's CDR3 is CASSLLRTDTQYF. DNA for the CDR3: TGTGCCAGCAGTTTACTCCGCACAGATACGCAGTATTTT.

This sequence joins TRBV5-1 and TRBJ2-1; 12 bases align to TRBD1. CDR1 is SGHRS, CDR2 YFSETQ, per germline. This CDR3 is 14 amino acids long. The V and J ends lost 4 bases and 8 bases, in that order; junction bases with no gene match: 4. The CDR3 DNA reads TGCGCCAGCAGCCAGGGACAGGGGGCCTATGAGCAGTTCTTC. Its translation is CASSQGQGAYEQFF.

The chain links TRBV3-1 (or the pseudogene TRBV3-2) to TRBJ1-6, with a weak D call TRBD1 (5 bases). Per the germline V gene, CDR1 is LGHDT and CDR2 is YNNKEL (reference sequence). Trimming took 1 base from V and 5 from J, leaving 9 bases between them. The CDR3 consists of 15 residues. The CDR3 protein is CASSQADKDNSPLHF. CDR3 DNA sequence: TGTGCCAGCAGCCAAGCGGACAAAGATAATTCACCCCTCCACTTT.

The chain employs TRBV5-1 and TRBJ1-6; unclear D gene. V lost 0 bases to trimming and J lost 6 bases, with 10 bases between them. Germline values: CDR1 SGHRS, CDR2 YFSETQ. The CDR3 totals 15 residues. CDR3 DNA sequence: TGCGCCAGCAGCTTGGAACGCCCTGCTAATTCACCCCTCCACTTT. Its translation is CASSLERPANSPLHF.

The chain joins TRBV28 to TRBJ2-7; the D call may be TRBD1 or TRBD2 (5 bases each). The CDR3 loop spans 15 amino acids. CDR1 is MDHEN and CDR2 is SYDVKM in the germline V gene. The germline V and J ends were trimmed by 3 bases and 4 bases, with 16 bases remaining between them. The CDR3 loop is CASSFRGPRGYEQYF. The CDR3 nucleotides are TGTGCCAGCAGTTTCCGGGGCCCCCGGGGATACGAGCAGTACTTC.

The chain uses TRBV19 and TRBJ2-1; tentatively, D is TRBD2 (7 bases). The V gene's germline CDR1 is LNHDA and CDR2 SQIVND (reference sequence). CDR3 length: 16 amino acids. V was clipped by 3 bases and J by 2 bases, with 14 bases between them. Here the CDR3 reads CASSMVAGAPYNEQFF. CDR3 DNA: TGTGCCAGTAGTATGGTCGCGGGGGCCCCCTACAATGAGCAGTTCTTC.

This clone was seen only once. The rearrangement links TRBV7-6 to TRBJ1-1; a possible D gene is TRBD1 (6 bases). V was pared by 5 bases and J by 4 bases, with 17 bases between. Germline V gives CDR1 SGHVS, CDR2 FNYEAQ. CDR3 size: 15 residues. Here the CDR3 DNA reads TGTGCCAGCAGCCCCAGACACAGGGAGGGCACTGAAGCTTTCTTT. It translates to CASSPRHREGTEAFF.

The chain joins TRBV7-9 to TRBJ2-6, with TRBD2 as a possible D gene (5 bases). CDR3 length: 16 residues. The germline V gene has CDR1 SEHNR and CDR2 FQNEAQ (reference sequence). The germline V and J ends were trimmed by 5 bases and 0 bases, with 11 bases remaining between them. CDR3 sequence: CASSGGTNSGANVLTF. In DNA, the CDR3 is TGTGCCAGCAGCGGAGGAACGAACTCTGGGGCCAACGTCCTGACTTTC.

The gene calls are TRBV6-5 and TRBJ2-7; D uncertain. Germline-derived CDR1 and CDR2 are MNHEY and SVGAGI. The CDR3 is 14 amino acids. Trimming stripped 5 bases from V and 3 bases from J, with 14 bases between. CDR3 nucleotides: TGTGCCAGCAGTAGAACGGGCGGAGACTACGAGCAGTACTTC. Translated: CASSRTGGDYEQYF.

V usage is TRBV21-1 and J usage is TRBJ2-7; TRBD2 is the table's D call, not checked against the DNA. TRBV21-1 is a known pseudogene. CDR3 length: 13 amino acids. CDR3 residues: CASSKGHLYEQYF. CDR3 nucleotide sequence: TGTGCCAGCAGCAAAGGTCACTTATACGAGCAGTACTTC.

The chain employs TRBV5-1 and TRBJ1-6; D perhaps matches TRBD1 (6 bases). The V gene lost 4 bases and the J gene lost 4 bases, with 12 bases spanning the gap. The CDR3 sequence is 15 residues long. Germline V gene sequence: CDR1 SGHRS, CDR2 YFSETQ. The DNA of the CDR3 is TGCGCCAGCAGCCCAACAGGGTTTTATAATTCACCCCTCCACTTT. This sequence encodes CASSPTGFYNSPLHF.